This entry is about one TCR beta chain. Per germline, CDR1 MDHEN and CDR2 SYDVKM. The CDR3 contains 14 residues. The junction had 13 bases not matched to a gene; V was cut back by 7 bases and J by 7 bases. Profiled with immunoSEQ multiplex PCR; TCRdb holds only in-frame clones, not every one. The sample comprises 300,000 to 350,000 clones, around 90% of which are singletons, and around 4.5% rests with the top ten. This record comes from a study of blood T cell repertoires in COVID-19. Overall study context: PBMCs, B-cell-depleted T cells, or T cells were the source of the cDNA or gDNA that made up the material.

This TCR was sampled from a woman aged 18-35 years with acute COVID-19. The material sequenced was PBMCs or T cells enriched from blood (not recorded which). The chain carries TRBV28 and TRBJ2-7; TRBD1 matches at 7 bases. The CDR3 DNA sequence: TGTGCCAGCAAGTACGGGACAGACTGGGGGGAGCAGTACTTC. Translated, it gives CASKYGTDWGEQYF.